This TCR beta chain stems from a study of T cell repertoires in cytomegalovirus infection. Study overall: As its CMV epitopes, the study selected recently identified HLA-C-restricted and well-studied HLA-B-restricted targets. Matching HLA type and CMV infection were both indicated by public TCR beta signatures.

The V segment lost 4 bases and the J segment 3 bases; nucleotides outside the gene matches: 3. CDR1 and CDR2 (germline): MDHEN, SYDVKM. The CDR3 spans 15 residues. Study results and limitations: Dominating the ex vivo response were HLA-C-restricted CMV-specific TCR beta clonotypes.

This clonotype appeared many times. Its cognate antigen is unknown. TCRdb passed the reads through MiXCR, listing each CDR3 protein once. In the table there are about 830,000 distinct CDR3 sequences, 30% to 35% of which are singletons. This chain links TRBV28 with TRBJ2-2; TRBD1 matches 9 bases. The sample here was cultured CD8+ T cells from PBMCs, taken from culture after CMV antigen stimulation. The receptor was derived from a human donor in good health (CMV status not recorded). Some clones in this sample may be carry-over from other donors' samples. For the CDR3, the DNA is TGTGCCAGCAGTTCAGGGGACAGGGACACCGGGGAGCTGTTTTTT. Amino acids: CASSSGDRDTGELFF.